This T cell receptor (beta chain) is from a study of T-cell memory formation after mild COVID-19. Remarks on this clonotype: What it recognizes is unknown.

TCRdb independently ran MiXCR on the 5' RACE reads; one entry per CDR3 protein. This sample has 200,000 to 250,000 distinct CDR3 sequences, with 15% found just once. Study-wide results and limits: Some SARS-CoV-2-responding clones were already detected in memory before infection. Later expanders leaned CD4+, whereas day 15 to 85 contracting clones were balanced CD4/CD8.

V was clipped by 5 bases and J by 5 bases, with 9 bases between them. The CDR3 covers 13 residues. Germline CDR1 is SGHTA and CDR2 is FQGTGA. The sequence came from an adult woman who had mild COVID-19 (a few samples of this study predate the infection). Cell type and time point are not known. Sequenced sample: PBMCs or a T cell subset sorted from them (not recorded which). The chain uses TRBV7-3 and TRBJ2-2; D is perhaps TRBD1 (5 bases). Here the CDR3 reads CASSATVTGELFF. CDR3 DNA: TGTGCCAGCAGCGCGACAGTTACCGGGGAGCTGTTTTTT.